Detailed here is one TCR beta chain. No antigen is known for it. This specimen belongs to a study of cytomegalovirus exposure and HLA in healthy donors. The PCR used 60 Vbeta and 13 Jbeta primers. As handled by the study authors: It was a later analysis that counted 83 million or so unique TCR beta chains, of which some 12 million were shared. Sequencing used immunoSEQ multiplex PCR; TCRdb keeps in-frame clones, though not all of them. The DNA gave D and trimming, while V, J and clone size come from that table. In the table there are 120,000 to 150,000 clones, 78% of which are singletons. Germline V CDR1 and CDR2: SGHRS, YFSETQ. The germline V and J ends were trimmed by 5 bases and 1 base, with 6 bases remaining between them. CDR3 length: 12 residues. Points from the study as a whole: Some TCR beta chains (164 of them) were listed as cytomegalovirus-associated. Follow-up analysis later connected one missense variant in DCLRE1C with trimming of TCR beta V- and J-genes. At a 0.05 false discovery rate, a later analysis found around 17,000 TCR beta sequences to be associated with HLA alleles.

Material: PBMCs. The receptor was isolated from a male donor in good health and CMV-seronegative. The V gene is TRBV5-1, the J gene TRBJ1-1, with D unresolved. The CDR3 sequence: CASSRPNTEAFF. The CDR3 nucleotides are TGCGCCAGCAGTCGTCCGAACACTGAAGCTTTCTTT. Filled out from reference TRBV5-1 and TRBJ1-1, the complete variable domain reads KAGVTQTPRYLIKTRGQQVTLSCSPISGHRSVSWYQQTPGQGLQFLFEYFSETQRNKGNFPGRFSGRQFSNSRSEMNVSTLELGDSALYLCASSRPNTEAFFGQGTRLTVV.